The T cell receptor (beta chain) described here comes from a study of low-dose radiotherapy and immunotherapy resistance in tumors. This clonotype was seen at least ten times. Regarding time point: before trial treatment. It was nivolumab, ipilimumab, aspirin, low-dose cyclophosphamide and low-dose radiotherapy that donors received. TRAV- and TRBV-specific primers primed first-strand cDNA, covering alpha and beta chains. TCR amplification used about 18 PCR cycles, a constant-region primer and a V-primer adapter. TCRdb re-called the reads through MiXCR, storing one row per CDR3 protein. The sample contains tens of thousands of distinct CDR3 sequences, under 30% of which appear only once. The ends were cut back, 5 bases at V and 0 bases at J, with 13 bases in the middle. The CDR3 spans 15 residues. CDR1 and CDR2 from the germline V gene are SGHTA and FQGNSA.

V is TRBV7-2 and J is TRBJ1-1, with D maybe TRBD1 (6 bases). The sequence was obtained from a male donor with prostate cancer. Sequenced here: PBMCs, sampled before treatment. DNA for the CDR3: TGTGCCAGCAGCCTCAGCAGGGGAATGAACACTGAAGCTTTCTTT. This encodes CASSLSRGMNTEAFF.